This TCR beta chain was sequenced for a study of shared clonotypes between healthy human individuals. Study results and limitations: In a handful of donors, around 5% of naive CD4 clonotypes appeared in common.

CD8 memory cells included CD45RO+ cells plus CCR7-negative CD45RA+ TemRA cells. Deep-level assay runs were performed. Approximately 220 ng DNA, tens of thousands of T cell genomes, went into each sorted-subset replicate PCR. Produced via immunoSEQ multiplex PCR; TCRdb's table is partial and in-frame only. The table shows approximately 320,000 clones, with 87% occurring only once. The CDR3 consists of 17 residues. J was trimmed by 7 bases and V by 4 bases; bases with no gene match: 12. Germline V gene sequence: CDR1 SGDLS, CDR2 YYNGEE. Worth noting for this clone: Its antigen is undetermined.

The sample comprised memory CD8+ T cells sorted from blood. Specified subset: CD45RO+ cells pooled with CCR7-negative TemRA cells. The chain joins TRBV9 to TRBJ2-2, with 11 bases identical to TRBD2. This TCR was recovered from a young man in good health. CDR3: CASSLLGLAGIGGELFF. The CDR3 nucleotides are TGTGCCAGCAGCCTCTTAGGACTAGCGGGTATTGGCGGGGAGCTGTTTTTT.